The 14 T cell receptor beta chains below were found in one sample sequenced in a study of T cell responses to AZD1222 COVID-19 vaccine. Repertoires were generated with immunoSEQ multiplex PCR, while TCRdb's copy carries only in-frame clones and drops some. The top ten clones hold about 3.3% of a sample with about 110,000 clones, roughly 87% of them seen once. The source was peripheral blood, collected on day 0 of AZD1222 vaccination. The origin of the receptors is an adult in good health.

In its sample, this clone was seen once. The gene calls are TRBV19 and TRBJ1-3; no clear D. V lost 7 bases and J 5 bases, leaving 15 bases between the germline ends. Germline V gene sequence: CDR1 LNHDA, CDR2 SQIVND (reference sequence). The CDR3 covers 14 residues. The CDR3 DNA reads TGTGCCAGTATCTCCCCGGGGATTAGAAACACCATATATTTT. It is translated as CASISPGIRNTIYF. Combining the CDR3 with reference TRBV19 and TRBJ1-3 gives the whole variable domain DGGITQSPKYLFRKEGQNVTLSCEQNLNHDAMYWYRQDPGQGLRLIYYSQIVNDFQKGDIAEGYSVSREKKESFPLTVTSAQKNPTAFYLCASISPGIRNTIYFGEGSWLTVV.

The chain employs TRBV5-1 and TRBJ2-2; 7 nucleotides align to TRBD2. This CDR3 has 15 residues. J was trimmed by 1 base and V by 4 bases; bases with no gene match: 4. Germline V CDR1 and CDR2: SGHRS, YFSETQ. CDR3 sequence: CASSIGTMNTGELFF. The CDR3 coding sequence is TGCGCCAGCAGCATCGGGACTATGAACACCGGGGAGCTGTTTTTT.

V gene TRBV5-1 combines with J gene TRBJ2-5; 7 bases fit TRBD1. Germline CDR1 is SGHRS and CDR2 is YFSETQ. With V trimmed by 3 bases and J by 3 bases, 8 bases remained unmatched. The CDR3 contains 15 residues. The CDR3 coding sequence is TGCGCCAGCAGCTCCCACACAGGGGTAGAAGAGACCCAGTACTTC. Translated, it gives CASSSHTGVEETQYF.

This rearrangement joins TRBV7-9 to TRBJ2-3, with D possibly called TRBD1 or TRBD2 (5 bases each). The CDR3 spans 14 residues. V was trimmed by 0 bases and J by 3 bases, leaving 7 bases between them. Germline CDR1 and CDR2: SEHNR and FQNEAQ (reference sequence). This CDR3 is CASSLAGPTDTQYF. As DNA, the CDR3 is TGTGCCAGCAGCTTAGCGGGACCGACAGATACGCAGTATTTT.

This sequence joins TRBV19 and TRBJ2-7; D might be TRBD1 or TRBD2, each matching 5 bases. This CDR3 contains 12 residues. Per germline, CDR1 LNHDA and CDR2 SQIVND (reference sequence). The germline V and J ends were trimmed by 5 bases and 3 bases, with 8 bases remaining between them. The CDR3 DNA reads as TGTGCCAGTAGTCCTGGGGGCTACGAGCAGTACTTC. Protein: CASSPGGYEQYF.

The V gene is TRBV6-2 or TRBV6-3, the J gene TRBJ2-7; D not resolved. The CDR3 extends over 11 amino acids. Trimming shortened V by 5 bases and J by 2 bases, and 4 bases separated the two germline ends. The germline gives CDR1 MNHEY, CDR2 SVGEGT. The CDR3 spells CASSRTYEQYF. CDR3 bases: TGTGCCAGCAGTCGGACCTACGAGCAGTACTTC.

The CDR3 nucleotides are TGCGCCAGCAGCCAACAATTAGGGACCCTCAGCTCTGGGGCCAACGTCCTGACTTTC. Amino acid sequence: CASSQQLGTLSSGANVLTF. V and J are TRBV4-1 and TRBJ2-6; D assignment may be TRBD1 or TRBD2 (5 bases each). Germline V gene data show CDR1 as MGHRA and CDR2 as YSYEKL. This CDR3 has 19 amino acids. The V and J ends lost 2 bases and 0 bases respectively, with 17 bases between them.

The rearrangement links TRBV6-5 to TRBJ1-5, with D tentatively TRBD1 (5 bases). CDR1 is MNHEY, CDR2 SVGAGI, per germline. The CDR3 has 15 residues. V was clipped by 6 bases and J by 4 bases, with 16 bases between them. CDR3 DNA sequence: TGTGCCAGCAGCTTACACGGGGGACGGAATCAGCCCCAGCATTTT. It encodes CASSLHGGRNQPQHF.

As to this clone: The junction differs from germline at one of its ends, possibly a read error. This rearrangement joins TRBV7-7 to TRBJ2-1; 12 bases align to TRBD2. Germline CDR1 and CDR2: SSHAT and FNYEAQ (reference sequence). CDR3 length equals 17 residues. The CDR3 protein is CASSSGSSGGAYNEQFF. For the CDR3, the DNA is TGTGCTAGCAGCTCAGGATCTAGCGGGGGGGCCTACAATGAGCAGTTCTTC.

This clone was recorded only once. The genes are TRBV6-5 and TRBJ2-7, with D perhaps TRBD1 (6 bases). The germline V gene has CDR1 MNHEY and CDR2 SVGAGI. This CDR3 has 12 residues. V was cut by 5 bases and J by 5 bases, with 10 bases left in between. For the CDR3, the DNA is TGTGCCAGCAGTCGTGGGGGCGACGAGCAGTACTTC. This gives the protein CASSRGGDEQYF.

This chain links TRBV2 with TRBJ1-1; D not resolved. The CDR3 sequence is 13 residues long. The germline gives CDR1 SNHLY, CDR2 FYNNEI. The ends were cut back, 6 bases at V and 1 base at J, with 9 bases in the middle. The CDR3 sequence is CASRRTGNTEAFF. The CDR3 DNA reads TGTGCCAGCAGACGGACTGGGAACACTGAAGCTTTCTTT.

The chain recombines TRBV6-6 with TRBJ1-1; no definite D call. Deletions cut 7 bases from V and 1 base from J, with 10 bases between. CDR1 and CDR2 (germline): MNHNY, SVGAGI (reference sequence). This CDR3 has 13 amino acids. The CDR3 bases are TGTGCCAGCATCGGGAACAAGAACACTGAAGCTTTCTTT. The encoded protein is CASIGNKNTEAFF.

V gene TRBV9 combines with J gene TRBJ1-1; maybe TRBD1 (5 bases). Germline CDR1 is SGDLS and CDR2 is YYNGEE. The germline V and J ends were trimmed by 4 bases and 1 base, with 8 bases remaining between them. The CDR3 is 13 amino acids. The CDR3 DNA follows: TGTGCCAGCAGCCCAACAGGGAACACTGAAGCTTTCTTT. This encodes CASSPTGNTEAFF.

V gene TRBV3-1 (or the pseudogene TRBV3-2) combines with J gene TRBJ2-5; D is perhaps TRBD1 or TRBD2 (5 bases each). Germline V gene lookup returns CDR1 LGHDT and CDR2 YNNKEL (reference sequence). Trimming took 3 bases from V and 5 from J, leaving 16 bases between them. The CDR3 extends over 15 amino acids. CDR3 bases: TGTGCCAGCAGCCATCCCCGTGGGGGTCTGGAGACCCAGTACTTC. Encoded protein: CASSHPRGGLETQYF.